The next 30 T cell receptor beta chains were all read from a single sample in a study of HIV-infected patients and healthy controls. Reverse transcription used 450 to 650 ng RNA and constant-region primers for alpha and beta. Each of the alpha and beta chains got its own library through chain-specific third strand synthesis with indices. MiXCR was run by TCRdb on the 5' RACE reads, yielding one entry per CDR3 protein. The repertoire holds some 9,300 distinct CDR3 sequences, with less than 7% as singletons. Roughly three months, about 14 weeks, into antiretroviral therapy, follow-up blood was collected. All unsorted peripheral T cells were captured because whole blood was used without fractionation. Specimen: blood, collected during antiretroviral therapy. The receptors here all came from an adult with HIV infection. The donor label of this sample is uncertain.

This clonotype is labeled as large. The gene calls are TRBV27 and TRBJ2-7; D possibly matches TRBD1 or TRBD2 (5 bases each). Trimming removed 6 bases from V and 4 bases from J, with 13 bases in between. The CDR3 length is 13 residues. Germline V lookup: CDR1 MNHEY, CDR2 SMNVEV (reference sequence). This CDR3 is CASSLRGGYEQYF. The CDR3 bases are TGTGCCAGCAGCCTACGGGGCGGGTACGAGCAGTACTTC.

This clonotype was seen ten or more times. V gene TRBV6-2 or TRBV6-3 combines with J gene TRBJ1-2; D ambiguous. Between the trimmed V and J ends, which lost 8 bases and 3 bases, there was a span of 7 bases. Germline CDR1 reads MNHEY; CDR2 reads SVGEGT. CDR3 size: 11 residues. CDR3 nucleotide sequence: TGTGCCAGCTCGGAATACTATGGCTACACCTTC. Translation: CASSEYYGYTF.

This clonotype was counted many times. At one boundary the junction diverges from the germline segment, which might be a read error. The chain joins TRBV5-3 to TRBJ1-6; tentative D call: TRBD1 (5 bases). TRBV5-3 is treated as an ORF (open reading frame) with a function not yet certain. There are 12 residues in the CDR3. The DNA of the CDR3 is TGTGCCAGAAGCTCACCCCCGGAGACAGAGATATTT. Translated: CARSSPPETEIF.

Ten or more counts support this clonotype. This chain joins TRBV29-1 and TRBJ2-3; 9 bases fit TRBD1. The CDR3 is made up of 15 amino acids. Trimming cost V 6 bases and J 1 base; bases outside gene matches: 8. Germline CDR1 and CDR2: SQVTM and ANQGSEA. CDR3 sequence: CSVAGQGGGTDTQYF. In DNA form, the CDR3 reads TGCAGCGTAGCGGGACAGGGTGGCGGCACAGATACGCAGTATTTT.

This clonotype has at least ten counts. The rearrangement uses TRBV30 and TRBJ2-3, with D possibly matching TRBD2 (5 bases). Per the germline V gene, CDR1 is GTSNPN and CDR2 is SVGIG (reference sequence). This CDR3 region has 16 residues. V lost 1 base, J lost 5 bases, and 19 bases lay in between. The CDR3 coding sequence is TGTGCCTGGAGTGCAGCGGCAGGCACCCTGGGAGATACGCAGTATTTT. Its translation: CAWSAAAGTLGDTQYF.

At least ten counts were recorded for this clonotype. This chain links TRBV5-4 with TRBJ1-2; 11 bases agree with TRBD1. In germline, CDR1 is SGHNT, CDR2 YYREEE (reference sequence). Trimming removed 4 bases from V and 3 bases from J; junction bases left unmatched: 8. This CDR3 comprises 16 residues. This chain's CDR3 is CASSPKLGQGDYGYTF. Here the CDR3 DNA reads TGTGCCAGCAGCCCGAAATTGGGACAGGGGGACTATGGCTACACCTTC.

This clonotype is medium-sized (0.01 to 0.1%) in the sample. The J gene is TRBJ2-7, the V gene TRBV11-2; tentatively, D is TRBD2 (6 bases). The CDR3 runs 13 residues. The germline V gene encodes CDR1 SGHAT and CDR2 FQNNGV. Trimming left V 5 bases short and J 2 bases short, with 10 bases between. The CDR3 is CASSPAGTYEQYF. CDR3 coding DNA: TGTGCCAGCAGCCCGGCGGGGACCTACGAGCAGTACTTC. Complete variable domain (other parts from reference TRBV11-2 and TRBJ2-7): EAGVAQSPRYKIIEKRQSVAFWCNPISGHATLYWYQQILGQGPKLLIQFQNNGVVDDSQLPKDRFSAERLKGVDSTLKIQPAKLEDSAVYLCASSPAGTYEQYFGPGTRLTVT.

This clonotype occurred many times. The chain employs TRBV20-1 and TRBJ2-3; D not certain. The germline gives CDR1 DFQATT, CDR2 SNEGSKA (reference sequence). V was cut by 0 bases and J by 4 bases, with 17 bases left in between. CDR3 length: 16 amino acids. CDR3 DNA: TGCAGTGCTAGAGATAAAGACTTAGAAGGAGCAGATACGCAGTATTTT. The encoded protein is CSARDKDLEGADTQYF.

The chain joins TRBV3-1 to TRBJ2-1, with 10 bases lining up with TRBD2. The CDR3 is 16 residues long. With 0 bases clipped from V and 11 bases from J, the junction kept 10 bases outside the gene matches. Germline CDR1 LGHDT, CDR2 YNNKEL (reference sequence). CDR3 region: CASSQDSLAGATKQFF. As DNA, the CDR3 is TGTGCCAGCAGCCAAGACTCTCTAGCGGGAGCTACGAAGCAGTTCTTC.

This clonotype was seen a handful of times. This chain links TRBV19 with TRBJ2-1; 8 bases are shared with TRBD1. Germline V gene sequence: CDR1 LNHDA, CDR2 SQIVND (reference sequence). The V gene end was trimmed by 5 bases and the J gene end by 10 bases; junction bases not matched to a gene: 13. The CDR3 is 15 amino acids. Here the CDR3 DNA reads TGTGCCAGTAGTCCAGGACTTAACAGGGGGGAAGAGCAGTTCTTC. Translated: CASSPGLNRGEEQFF.

This clonotype was seen many times. The chain links TRBV4-1 to TRBJ1-5, with 10 positions matching TRBD1. V dropped 4 bases and J dropped 5; count of bases not matched to a gene: 5. The CDR3 covers 15 residues. In germline, CDR1 is MGHRA, CDR2 YSYEKL. For the CDR3, the DNA is TGCGCCAGCAGCCGACTGGACAGGGGGGATCAGCCCCAGCATTTT. Residues: CASSRLDRGDQPQHF.

This clonotype was observed many times. The chain couples TRBV4-3 to TRBJ1-5; D is uncertain. The germline V and J ends were trimmed by 5 bases and 7 bases, with 12 bases remaining between them. Looked up from germline, CDR1 is LGHNA and CDR2 is YSLEER. The CDR3 is 13 residues long. The CDR3 DNA follows: TGCGCCAGCAGCATCAGTCTGGGGCAGCCCCAGCATTTT. It specifies CASSISLGQPQHF.

This clonotype was recorded many times. The genes are TRBV6-5 and TRBJ2-7; no definite D call. Trimming stripped 5 bases from V and 0 bases from J, with 14 bases between. The CDR3 covers 15 residues. Germline V lookup: CDR1 MNHEY, CDR2 SVGAGI. The CDR3 region has the DNA TGTGCCAGCAGTCCTCAACCGGGCAGCTCCTACGAGCAGTACTTC. It specifies CASSPQPGSSYEQYF.

This chain links TRBV5-1 with TRBJ2-3; a weak D match, TRBD2 (6 bases). This CDR3 has 15 residues. Germline CDR1 and CDR2: SGHRS and YFSETQ. V lost 5 bases to trimming and J lost 1 base, with 14 bases between them. CDR3 residues: CASSGPGVRTDTQYF. As DNA, the CDR3 is TGCGCCAGCAGTGGTCCGGGAGTGCGCACAGATACGCAGTATTTT.

This clonotype is labeled medium-sized. The rearrangement uses TRBV29-1 and TRBJ2-5; D is uncertain. In germline, CDR1 is SQVTM, CDR2 ANQGSEA. V was pared by 4 bases and J by 1 base, with 7 bases between. This CDR3 has 12 residues. This chain's CDR3 is CSVVNTQETQYF. The DNA of the CDR3 is TGCAGCGTTGTCAACACCCAAGAGACCCAGTACTTC.

The rearrangement uses TRBV6-1 and TRBJ2-3; D may be TRBD2 (7 bases). The V gene lost 8 bases and the J gene lost 5 bases, with 17 bases spanning the gap. Germline loops: CDR1 MNHNS, CDR2 SASEGT. The CDR3 has 14 residues. CDR3 coding DNA: TGTGCCAGCGTGGCCGGGGGGCGTGGAGATACGCAGTATTTT. It encodes CASVAGGRGDTQYF.

This clonotype rates as medium-sized. The chain joins TRBV18 to TRBJ1-4; D is uncertain. The CDR3 contains 14 residues. Between the trimmed V and J ends, which lost 1 base and 11 bases, there was a span of 14 bases. Per the germline V gene, CDR1 is KGHSH and CDR2 is LQKENI. The DNA for the CDR3 is TGTGCCAGCTCACCACGGCAAGAAATGCGGAAACTGTTTTTT. Translating it yields CASSPRQEMRKLFF.

The chain is built from TRBV27 and TRBJ2-3; no definite D call. From germline, CDR1 is MNHEY and CDR2 SMNVEV (reference sequence). Between the trimmed V and J ends, which lost 5 bases and 4 bases, there was a span of 7 bases. The CDR3 has 12 amino acids. In DNA, the CDR3 is TGTGCCAGCAGTCCAAGTCCAGATACGCAGTATTTT. Protein sequence: CASSPSPDTQYF.

At least ten counts were recorded for this clonotype. V usage is TRBV12-3 or TRBV12-4 and J usage is TRBJ2-7; no reliable D call. Trimming took off 5 bases at V and 4 bases at J, with 9 bases between the two ends. The CDR3 spans 12 residues. The CDR3: CASSLDPYEQYF. DNA of the CDR3: TGTGCCAGCAGTCTGGATCCTTACGAGCAGTACTTC.

This clonotype was seen many times. The chain carries TRBV12-3 or TRBV12-4 and TRBJ2-3; possibly TRBD1 or TRBD2 for D (6 bases each). There are 13 residues in the CDR3. The V and J ends lost 5 bases and 8 bases respectively, with 14 bases between them. CDR3 nucleotide sequence: TGTGCCAGCAGTCGCAGGGGAGGAGGTACGCAGTATTTT. Protein product: CASSRRGGGTQYF.

This clonotype has at least ten counts. This chain uses TRBV6-1 with TRBJ1-2; D is ambiguous. The CDR3 length is 14 residues. Trimming removed 7 bases from V and 4 bases from J, with 16 bases in between. CDR1 is MNHNS, CDR2 SASEGT, per germline. CDR3 nucleotide sequence: TGTGCCAGCAAGGTTGTCCAGTGGGTCTATGGCTACACCTTC. Translated: CASKVVQWVYGYTF.

This clonotype showed up many times. This chain connects TRBV5-1 to TRBJ2-3, with no clear D. The CDR3 is 15 amino acids. Looked up from germline, CDR1 is SGHRS and CDR2 is YFSETQ. The germline V and J ends were trimmed by 0 bases and 4 bases, with 12 bases remaining between them. The DNA for the CDR3 is TGCGCCAGCAGCTTGGGCCAACACGGGCCAGATACGCAGTATTTT. Translation: CASSLGQHGPDTQYF.

This clonotype came up many times. The V and J genes are TRBV12-3 or TRBV12-4 and TRBJ1-2; no firm D call. Trimming removed 4 bases at V and 4 bases at J, with 7 bases between. The CDR3 extends over 12 amino acids. The CDR3 bases are TGTGCCAGCAGTTCTAGAAGCTATGGCTACACCTTC. Encoded protein: CASSSRSYGYTF.

By its share, this clonotype is medium-sized. The chain has TRBV20-1 and TRBJ2-2, with 15 bases matching TRBD2. The CDR3 consists of 18 residues. With 3 bases clipped from V and 6 bases from J, the junction kept 11 bases outside the gene matches. Per the germline V gene, CDR1 is DFQATT and CDR2 is SNEGSKA (reference sequence). The CDR3 sequence is CSASDPGTSGRSSGELFF. The CDR3 nucleotides are TGCAGTGCTAGTGATCCTGGGACTAGCGGGAGGAGCTCCGGGGAGCTGTTTTTT.

The CDR3 region is CATSEMGTDTQYF. CDR3 sequence (DNA): TGTGCCACCAGTGAGATGGGAACAGATACGCAGTATTTT. This rearrangement joins TRBV24-1 to TRBJ2-3; D gene uncertain. The ends were cut back, 4 bases at V and 3 bases at J, with 7 bases in the middle. Germline loops: CDR1 KGHDR, CDR2 SFDVKD. The CDR3 runs 13 residues.

This clonotype appeared many times. This chain connects TRBV5-1 to TRBJ2-1; 7 positions match TRBD2. The CDR3 length is 16 residues. The V and J ends lost 4 bases and 0 bases, in that order; junction bases with no gene match: 7. CDR1 and CDR2 (germline): SGHRS, YFSETQ. CDR3 region: CASSPLRGSSYNEQFF. The DNA for the CDR3 is TGCGCCAGCAGCCCGCTTCGCGGGAGCTCCTACAATGAGCAGTTCTTC.

This clonotype was seen repeatedly, ten times or more. The genes are TRBV11-2 and TRBJ2-3, with TRBD2 matching over 13 bases. Per the germline V gene, CDR1 is SGHAT and CDR2 is FQNNGV. V shed 6 bases and J 4 bases; nucleotides not matched to a gene: 4. The CDR3 covers 15 residues. The CDR3 here is CASSRTSGRADTQYF. The CDR3 DNA reads as TGTGCCAGCAGTAGAACTAGCGGGAGGGCAGATACGCAGTATTTT.

This clonotype was counted many times. The rearrangement links TRBV7-2 to TRBJ2-4; weak D call: TRBD1 (5 bases). Looked up from germline, CDR1 is SGHTA and CDR2 is FQGNSA. The CDR3 totals 15 residues. Trimming pared 6 bases from V and 9 bases from J, leaving 21 bases between. The CDR3 is CASRLDSLGRGIQYF. In DNA, the CDR3 is TGTGCCAGCAGACTCGACAGCCTGGGTCGCGGCATTCAGTACTTC.

In its sample, this clonotype was seen many times. This sequence joins TRBV7-6 and TRBJ1-1; D uncertain. This CDR3 is built from 17 residues. Trimming took 0 bases from V and 4 from J, leaving 18 bases between them. The germline gives CDR1 SGHVS, CDR2 FNYEAQ. The CDR3 DNA sequence: TGTGCCAGCAGCTTAGCATCGGAGAGCCTGTTGGGCACTGAAGCTTTCTTT. As protein: CASSLASESLLGTEAFF. The entire variable domain, with the rest obtained from reference TRBV7-6 and TRBJ1-1, is as follows: GAGVSQSPRYKVTKRGQDVALRCDPISGHVSLYWYRQALGQGPEFLTYFNYEAQQDKSGLPNDRFSAERPEGSISTLTIQRTEQRDSAMYRCASSLASESLLGTEAFFGQGTRLTVV.

Ten or more counts support this clonotype. V usage is TRBV27 and J usage is TRBJ2-2; D not certain. Germline-derived CDR1 and CDR2 are MNHEY and SMNVEV (reference sequence). Trimming removed 8 bases at V and 1 base at J, with 8 bases between. The CDR3 runs to 13 residues. The CDR3 region has the DNA TGTGCCAGCGTGGACCGGAACACCGGGGAGCTGTTTTTT. Translating gives CASVDRNTGELFF.